Listed here are 8 T cell receptor beta chains from one sample, sequenced in a study of response to subunit inactivated influenza vaccine. TCRdb independently ran MiXCR on the RT-PCR reads; one entry per CDR3 protein. The sample carries almost 600,000 distinct CDR3 sequences, approximately 15% recorded once. Sample: PBMCs from blood, taken approximately 12 days after vaccination. The source of these receptors is a man between 45 and 60 years old who received an inactivated influenza vaccine.

The V and J genes are TRBV3-1 and TRBJ2-7; 7 bases align to TRBD2. The CDR3 length is 17 residues. Germline V gene sequence: CDR1 LGHDT, CDR2 YNNKEL (reference sequence). V was pared by 3 bases and J by 1 base, with 12 bases of the junction left unmatched. CDR3 in amino acids: CASSQTPGAGKSYEQYF. The CDR3, as DNA: TGTGCCAGCAGCCAGACCCCAGGAGCGGGGAAATCCTACGAGCAGTACTTC.

In this sample, this clonotype turned up a few times. The V call is TRBV6-1, the J call TRBJ2-2, with 8 positions matching TRBD2. Germline trimming cut 6 bases from V and 1 base from J; bases unmatched to any gene: 1. Germline lookup yields CDR1 MNHNS and CDR2 SASEGT. The CDR3 sequence is 14 residues long. The CDR3 protein is CASRSGRNTGELFF. CDR3 DNA sequence: TGTGCCAGCAGGAGCGGGAGGAACACCGGGGAGCTGTTTTTT.

This clonotype was detected only a few times. V usage is TRBV6-2 or TRBV6-3 and J usage is TRBJ2-2, with D possibly being TRBD1 or TRBD2 (5 bases each). CDR3 length: 14 residues. V dropped 7 bases and J dropped 6 bases, with 15 bases sitting between them. Per germline, CDR1 MNHEY and CDR2 SVGEGT. The CDR3 nucleotides read TGTGCCAGCACGGACTTAAGGGGTCCCGGGGAGCTGTTTTTT. Protein: CASTDLRGPGELFF.

This chain joins TRBV29-1 and TRBJ2-7; 10 positions agree with TRBD1. Germline V gene data show CDR1 as SQVTM and CDR2 as ANQGSEA. The CDR3 is 13 amino acids. J lost 2 bases, V lost 5 bases, and 3 bases had no gene match. The CDR3 reads CSVPGQGTYEQYF. In nucleotides, the CDR3 is TGCAGCGTTCCGGGACAGGGGACCTACGAGCAGTACTTC.

V usage is TRBV7-2 and J usage is TRBJ2-7; D call uncertain. The germline V gene has CDR1 SGHTA and CDR2 FQGNSA. The ends were cut back, 0 bases at V and 2 bases at J, with 8 bases in the middle. This CDR3 is 14 amino acids long. The CDR3 here is CASSLASGPYEQYF. For the CDR3, the DNA is TGTGCCAGCAGCTTAGCCTCGGGCCCCTACGAGCAGTACTTC.

This clonotype was observed at least ten times. The chain has TRBV16 and TRBJ1-5; D gene uncertain. CDR3 length: 13 residues. V was trimmed by 0 bases and J by 7 bases, leaving 7 bases between them. Germline CDR1 KGHSY, CDR2 FQNENV. The CDR3 loop is CASSQSKTQPQHF. The CDR3 DNA sequence: TGTGCCAGCAGCCAATCTAAAACGCAGCCCCAGCATTTT. The full variable domain, in which reference TRBV16 and TRBJ1-5 provide the parts outside the CDR3, is GEEVAQTPKHLVRGEGQKAKLYCAPIKGHSYVFWYQQVLKNEFKFLISFQNENVFDETGMPKERFSAKCLPNSPCSLEIQATKLEDSAVYFCASSQSKTQPQHFGDGTRLSIL.

CDR3 amino acids: CASSPKGWRETQYF. The CDR3 DNA reads as TGTGCCAGCAGCCCGAAGGGATGGCGAGAGACCCAGTACTTC. The chain has TRBV7-3 and TRBJ2-5; D is unclear. The CDR3 totals 14 residues. Trimming took off 5 bases at V and 4 bases at J, with 14 bases between the two ends. Germline V lookup: CDR1 SGHTA, CDR2 FQGTGA.

The sample holds many counts of this clonotype. The rearrangement links TRBV5-6 to TRBJ1-4, with D possibly being TRBD1 (6 bases). Trimming took off 4 bases at V and 0 bases at J, with 10 bases between the two ends. Germline CDR1 and CDR2: SGHDT and YYEEEE. The CDR3 is made up of 15 amino acids. The CDR3 DNA reads TGTGCCAGCAGCGCGGACAGCACAACTAATGAAAAACTGTTTTTT. Translated: CASSADSTTNEKLFF. The complete variable domain, with remaining parts taken from reference TRBV5-6 and TRBJ1-4, reads DAGVTQSPTHLIKTRGQQVTLRCSPKSGHDTVSWYQQALGQGPQFIFQYYEEEERQRGNFPDRFSGHQFPNYSSELNVNALLLGDSALYLCASSADSTTNEKLFFGSGTQLSVL.